The clone carrying this TCR beta chain was recorded once. The J segment lost 7 bases and the V segment lost 2 bases, leaving 7 bases of the junction unmatched. The CDR3 totals 16 residues. Germline CDR1 is LNHNV and CDR2 is YYDKDF (reference sequence). The sample originates from a study of blood T cell repertoires in COVID-19. Study as a whole: Material from acute and convalescent COVID-19 was sourced from the United States, Italy and Spain.

Across 20 to 25 US areas, participants ranged in age from roughly 18 to 95 years. Membership in each cohort depended on participant-reported clinical history. Resolution of symptoms, clearance, or two negative PCRs was present in recovered Cohort 3 donors. Profiled with immunoSEQ multiplex PCR; TCRdb holds only in-frame clones, not every one. The sample records about half a million clones, less than 90% being singletons. Specimen: PBMCs or T cells enriched from blood (not recorded which). The genes are TRBV15 and TRBJ2-1, with 11 bases that match TRBD2. This TCR was recovered from a woman aged 55-69 years who had recovered from COVID-19. Here the CDR3 DNA reads TGTGCCACCAGCAGACCTTTAGCGGGGGGGCATAATGAGCAGTTCTTC. Protein product: CATSRPLAGGHNEQFF.